The 21 T cell receptor beta chains in this list originate from one sample, sequenced in a study of blood T cell repertoires in COVID-19. TCRdb keeps only in-frame clones here, not all; method: immunoSEQ multiplex PCR. The sample lists roughly 120,000 clones; approximately 80% were seen once. Sequenced sample: peripheral blood. All receptors come from an older man with active or convalescent COVID-19.

V usage is TRBV28 and J usage is TRBJ1-3, with D maybe TRBD1 (5 bases). CDR1 MDHEN and CDR2 SYDVKM come from the germline V gene. The CDR3 consists of 15 residues. Trimming took off 1 base at V and 2 bases at J, with 9 bases between the two ends. CDR3 protein: CASSLSGITGNTIYF. The DNA for the CDR3 is TGTGCCAGCAGTTTATCAGGGATAACTGGAAACACCATATATTTT.

V and J are TRBV2 and TRBJ1-6; D is undetermined. CDR1 is SNHLY and CDR2 is FYNNEI in the germline V gene. The V and J ends lost 7 bases and 0 bases respectively, with 4 bases between them. This CDR3 region has 13 residues. CDR3 nucleotides: TGTGCCAGCACGAGCTCCTATAATTCACCCCTCCACTTT. Protein product: CASTSSYNSPLHF.

The sample holds many counts of this clone. The rearrangement uses TRBV5-4 and TRBJ1-2; the D gene is possibly TRBD1 (5 bases). The V end lost 4 bases, the J end lost 4 bases, and 20 bases lay between the germline ends. This CDR3 comprises 16 residues. CDR1 SGHNT and CDR2 YYREEE come from the germline V gene (reference sequence). The CDR3 here is CASSPRRQGDIYGYTF. The CDR3 nucleotides read TGTGCCAGCAGCCCCCGGCGGCAGGGTGATATCTATGGCTACACCTTC.

This chain joins TRBV15 and TRBJ2-4, with 7 bases aligning to TRBD1. The CDR3 runs to 15 residues. Germline-derived CDR1 and CDR2 are LNHNV and YYDKDF (reference sequence). V was clipped by 0 bases and J by 2 bases; unmatched bases: 1. CDR3 sequence: CATSRDRGTKNIQYF. The CDR3 region has the DNA TGTGCCACCAGCAGAGACAGGGGGACCAAAAACATTCAGTACTTC.

Concerning this clone: The sample holds other DNA sequences that translate to the same CDR3. The V gene is TRBV2, the J gene TRBJ1-1, with TRBD1 matching over 8 bases. The CDR3 length is 13 residues. Trimming took 7 bases from V and 1 from J; bases not matched to a gene: 2. Germline V gene sequence: CDR1 SNHLY, CDR2 FYNNEI. The CDR3 nucleotides are TGTGCCAGCAACGGACAGGGGAACACTGAAGCTTTCTTT. Translation: CASNGQGNTEAFF.

This rearrangement joins TRBV28 to TRBJ1-4; 7 bases align to TRBD1. Germline lookup yields CDR1 MDHEN and CDR2 SYDVKM. The J segment lost 4 bases and the V segment lost 5 bases, leaving 7 bases of the junction unmatched. The CDR3 consists of 15 residues. This chain's CDR3 is CASSTEGAGNEKLFF. Written as DNA, the CDR3 is TGTGCCAGCAGTACCGAGGGGGCGGGTAATGAAAAACTGTTTTTT.

This chain joins TRBV4-1 and TRBJ1-2; D is possibly TRBD1 (6 bases). Germline assignment: CDR1 MGHRA and CDR2 YSYEKL. The V end lost 5 bases, the J end lost 1 base, and 8 bases lay between the germline ends. The CDR3 runs 13 residues. The CDR3 DNA reads as TGCGCCAGCAGCGAACAGGGTAACTATGGCTACACCTTC. This codes for CASSEQGNYGYTF.

This clone appeared a single time. The J gene is TRBJ2-3, the V gene TRBV9, with D maybe TRBD1 (5 bases). The germline gives CDR1 SGDLS, CDR2 YYNGEE. This CDR3 comprises 15 residues. V lost 0 bases and J 4 bases, leaving 12 bases between the germline ends. CDR3 in DNA: TGTGCCAGCAGCGTAGATTGGGGCACGGCAGATACGCAGTATTTT. It translates to CASSVDWGTADTQYF.

The gene calls are TRBV12-3 or TRBV12-4 and TRBJ2-7; D is unclear. The CDR3 runs 13 residues. V lost 6 bases to trimming and J lost 3 bases, with 12 bases between them. CDR3 loop: CASSRAGFYEQYF. DNA for the CDR3: TGTGCCAGCAGCCGTGCCGGGTTCTACGAGCAGTACTTC.

For the CDR3, the DNA is TGCAGTGCTAGTGGAACTATACAGGGTTGGGCTTTCTTT. It codes for CSASGTIQGWAFF. The rearrangement uses TRBV20-1 and TRBJ1-1; maybe TRBD1 (6 bases). Germline CDR1 reads DFQATT; CDR2 reads SNEGSKA (reference sequence). V was clipped by 3 bases and J by 11 bases, with 19 bases between them. The CDR3 is made up of 13 amino acids.

The rearrangement joins TRBV7-2 to TRBJ2-7; TRBD1 is a possible D gene (6 bases). Germline CDR1 is SGHTA and CDR2 is FQGNSA. The length of the CDR3 is 14 residues. The V end was cut by 1 base, the J end by 1 base, with 8 bases between. The CDR3 protein is CASSLGQVSYEQYF. CDR3 DNA sequence: TGTGCCAGCAGCTTAGGACAGGTTTCCTACGAGCAGTACTTC.

The rearrangement links TRBV6-6 to TRBJ2-7; a possible D gene is TRBD2 (6 bases). The CDR3 is 13 amino acids. V lost 5 bases, J lost 4 bases, and 12 bases lay in between. CDR1 and CDR2 (germline): MNHNY, SVGAGI (reference sequence). The CDR3 DNA is TGTGCCAGCAGTCCCGGGAGCGAATACGAGCAGTACTTC. This encodes CASSPGSEYEQYF.

This clone was seen a few times. The chain has TRBV15 and TRBJ1-2; D remains unclear. V was cut by 4 bases and J by 7 bases, with 13 bases left in between. This CDR3 has 13 residues. Germline CDR1 and CDR2: LNHNV and YYDKDF (reference sequence). CDR3 DNA: TGTGCCACCAGCACCCCAAGCCTAGGTGGCTACACCTTC. Protein product: CATSTPSLGGYTF.

The J gene is TRBJ2-4, the V gene TRBV6-7, with D maybe TRBD1 (6 bases). TRBV6-7 is an open reading frame whose function is uncertain. The CDR3 is made up of 17 amino acids. V shed 4 bases and J shed 0 bases, with 16 bases lying between them. The CDR3 sequence is CASSLHVRTVAKNIQYF. Here the CDR3 DNA reads TGTGCCAGCAGTTTACACGTCCGGACAGTAGCCAAAAACATTCAGTACTTC.

This rearrangement joins TRBV12-3 or TRBV12-4 to TRBJ1-5; 7 nucleotides match TRBD1. Trimming at V came to 6 bases and at J to 5 bases, leaving 4 bases not matched to a gene. The CDR3 length is 13 residues. CDR3 protein: CASSIDRDQPQHF. The CDR3, as DNA: TGTGCCAGCAGCATAGACAGGGATCAGCCCCAGCATTTT.

This clone has only one observation. The chain recombines TRBV9 with TRBJ2-1; 7 bases fit TRBD1. Trimming removed 6 bases from V and 2 bases from J; junction bases left unmatched: 5. The germline V gene has CDR1 SGDLS and CDR2 YYNGEE. This CDR3 has 14 residues. The CDR3 spells CASNRQGPYNEQFF. The CDR3 coding sequence is TGTGCCAGCAATCGACAGGGCCCCTACAATGAGCAGTTCTTC.

The table lists this clone with a few counts. This sequence joins TRBV19 and TRBJ2-7, with a tentative D call TRBD1 (5 bases). V lost 11 bases, J lost 0 bases, and 5 bases lay in between. CDR3 length equals 10 residues. Per germline, CDR1 LNHDA and CDR2 SQIVND (reference sequence). The CDR3 here is CAGHSYEQYF. CDR3 sequence (DNA): TGTGCCGGACACTCCTACGAGCAGTACTTC.

This chain connects TRBV11-2 to TRBJ2-7; tentative D call: TRBD1 (6 bases). The CDR3 consists of 15 residues. V lost 6 bases and J 4 bases, leaving 19 bases between the germline ends. The germline CDR1 and CDR2 sequences are SGHAT and FQNNGV. The CDR3 loop reads CASRHWTADQYEQYF. DNA of the CDR3: TGTGCCAGCAGACACTGGACAGCCGACCAATACGAGCAGTACTTC.

The CDR3 DNA sequence: TGTGCCAGCAGCCGACTAGCGGGGGAAATGAACACCGGGGAGCTGTTTTTT. This encodes CASSRLAGEMNTGELFF. The chain carries TRBV4-2 and TRBJ2-2, with 12 bases identical to TRBD2. Trimming took 4 bases from V and 1 from J; bases not matched to a gene: 4. CDR3 length: 17 amino acids. CDR1 is LGHNA, CDR2 YNFKEQ, per germline.

CDR3 amino acids: CASSPRNRAANTEAFF. DNA of the CDR3: TGTGCCAGCTCACCACGGAACAGGGCGGCGAACACTGAAGCTTTCTTT. The V call is TRBV18, the J call TRBJ1-1; TRBD1 might be the D (6 bases). CDR3 length: 16 amino acids. Trimming removed 1 base at V and 1 base at J, with 13 bases between. CDR1 is KGHSH, CDR2 LQKENI, per germline. Variable domain in full (rest from reference TRBV18 and TRBJ1-1): NAGVMQNPRHLVRRRGQEARLRCSPMKGHSHVYWYRQLPEEGLKFMVYLQKENIIDESGMPKERFSAEFPKEGPSILRIQQVVRGDSAAYFCASSPRNRAANTEAFFGQGTRLTVV.

The chain employs TRBV3-1 (or the pseudogene TRBV3-2) and TRBJ2-5; 13 nucleotides match TRBD2. Germline CDR1 is LGHDT and CDR2 is YNNKEL (reference sequence). The V gene end was trimmed by 5 bases and the J gene end by 7 bases; junction bases not matched to a gene: 4. The CDR3 spans 14 residues. The DNA for the CDR3 is TGTGCCAGCAGCACTAGCGGGGGGGCAGGGACCCAGTACTTC. Translated, it gives CASSTSGGAGTQYF.